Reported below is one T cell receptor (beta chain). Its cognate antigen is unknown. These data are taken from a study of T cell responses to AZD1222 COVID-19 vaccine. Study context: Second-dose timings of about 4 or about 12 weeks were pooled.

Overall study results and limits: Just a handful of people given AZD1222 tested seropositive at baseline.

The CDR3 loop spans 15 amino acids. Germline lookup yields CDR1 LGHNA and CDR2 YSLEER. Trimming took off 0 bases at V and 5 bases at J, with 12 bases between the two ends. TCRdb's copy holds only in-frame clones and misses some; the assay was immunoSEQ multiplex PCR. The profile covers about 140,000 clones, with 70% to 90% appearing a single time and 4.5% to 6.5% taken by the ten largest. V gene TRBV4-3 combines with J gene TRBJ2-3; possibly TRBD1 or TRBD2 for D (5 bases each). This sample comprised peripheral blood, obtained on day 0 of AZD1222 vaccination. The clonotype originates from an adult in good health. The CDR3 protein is CASSQDSEGIDTQYF. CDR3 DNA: TGCGCCAGCAGCCAAGATTCCGAGGGGATAGATACGCAGTATTTT.